This T cell receptor (beta chain) appears in the sequencing data of a study of PD-L1 blockade in urothelial cancer. For the study at large: Blood was tested 3 weeks (second dose) and 6 weeks into treatment.

The sample's time point: peripheral blood 6 weeks after treatment start. Each patient presented with locally advanced or metastatic urothelial carcinoma. Each patient contributed between 1 and 8 total time points of blood mononuclear cells, pretreatment and during treatment. The CDR3 runs 16 residues. The V gene end was trimmed by 4 bases and the J gene end by 5 bases; junction bases not matched to a gene: 9. Germline-derived CDR1 and CDR2 are SGHDT and YYEEEE. What went into each PCR as a spike was synthetic TCR analog templates. TCRdb's table, derived via immunoSEQ multiplex PCR, lists solely in-frame clones and lacks some. The sample shows about 45,000 clones, 82% of them seen only once.

This TCR came from a man aged 60-69 years with urothelial cancer. The starting material was PBMCs, obtained around atezolizumab (anti-PD-L1) treatment. The chain joins TRBV5-6 to TRBJ2-1; TRBD1 aligns across 10 bases. CDR3 sequence reads: CASSLIPGQGNNEQFF. The CDR3, as DNA: TGTGCCAGCAGCCTTATACCGGGACAGGGGAACAATGAGCAGTTCTTC.